The entry that follows covers one T cell receptor (beta chain) sequence. Its antigen is unidentified. TCRdb's copy holds only in-frame clones and misses some; the assay was immunoSEQ multiplex PCR. The table has roughly 98,000 clones, just under 85% seen once. This sample was taken from a study of OX40 agonist ivuxolimab in advanced cancers. Study details: Eligibility admitted prior anti-PD-1, anti-PD-L1 or anti-CTLA-4 therapy; roughly 39% had some.

Whole-study findings and limits: It was also the case that some nonresponders had low normalized T-cell clonal expansion.

This specimen consisted of CD4+ or CD8+ T cells sorted from blood, obtained in a trial of the OX40 agonist ivuxolimab. The receptor comes from an adult with an advanced solid tumor such as melanoma, head and neck, liver or kidney cancer.

The CDR3: CASSGSIVETQYF. As DNA, the CDR3 is TGTGCCTCTAGCGGGAGTATAGTAGAGACCCAGTACTTC. V and J are TRBV15 and TRBJ2-5; 10 bases fit TRBD2. This CDR3 comprises 13 residues. Unmatched junction bases numbered 7, after V lost 11 bases and J lost 4 bases. Germline-derived CDR1 and CDR2 are LNHNV and YYDKDF (reference sequence).